A selection of T cell receptor beta chains follows, all from one sample in a study of T cell changes during pregnancy in multiple sclerosis. Data came from immunoSEQ multiplex PCR; TCRdb stores just in-frame clones and leaves some out. The sample holds tens of thousands of clones, 70% to 90% seen once. The sequencing here drew on CD4+ T cells from peripheral blood mononuclear cells, taken before pregnancy. The receptors here all came from a female donor with multiple sclerosis, enrolled in a pregnancy study. The CDR3 runs from the conserved cysteine through the conserved F or W. A D gene is named only where the DNA matches it firmly. Clone size is stated in some rows and not others, as once, few, many or a class when expanded.

>TRBJ2-3|TRBV5-5|once|NA
CASRPGLSTDTQYF
TGTGCCAGCAGGCCGGGACTCAGCACAGATACGCAGTATTTT
>TRBJ1-5|TRBV10-3|NA|TRBD1
CAISRDRDQPQHF
TGTGCCATCAGCAGGGACAGGGACCAGCCCCAGCATTTT
>TRBJ1-1|TRBV5-1|NA|NA
CASSLLLNTEAFF
TGCGCCAGCAGCTTGCTATTGAACACTGAAGCTTTCTTT
>TRBJ2-7|TRBV4-1|NA|NA
CASSQVLGPYYEQYF
TGCGCCAGCAGCCAAGTCCTGGGGCCCTATTACGAGCAGTACTTC
>TRBJ1-1|TRBV4-3|NA|TRBD1
CASSQDFGTELAEAFF
TGCGCCAGCAGCCAAGATTTCGGGACAGAACTCGCTGAAGCTTTCTTT
>TRBJ1-1|TRBV5-8|once|TRBD1
CASSPFYGQGATEAFF
TGTGCCAGCAGCCCTTTCTATGGACAGGGGGCCACTGAAGCTTTCTTT
>TRBJ1-2|TRBV5-1|NA|NA
CASSLGQEFYGYTF
TGCGCCAGCAGCTTGGGACAGGAGTTCTATGGCTACACCTTC
>TRBJ2-3|TRBV5-4|NA|NA
CASSPRGRLGDTQYF
TGTGCCAGCAGCCCCCGTGGCAGGTTGGGAGATACGCAGTATTTT
>TRBJ2-2|TRBV29-1|NA|NA
CSVEVVGENTGELFF
TGCAGCGTTGAGGTGGTAGGGGAGAACACCGGGGAGCTGTTTTTT
>TRBJ1-2|TRBV10-3|NA|TRBD1
CAIRDTGGGNYGYTF
TGTGCCATCAGGGATACAGGGGGCGGAAACTATGGCTACACCTTC
>TRBJ2-7|TRBV5-1|NA|NA
CASSPGLVGYEQYF
TGCGCCAGCAGCCCTGGCCTGGTCGGGTACGAGCAGTACTTC
>TRBJ1-5|TRBV18|NA|TRBD1
CASTPDRGQPQHF
TGTGCCAGCACGCCGGACAGGGGCCAGCCCCAGCATTTT
>TRBJ2-5|TRBV19|NA|NA
CASSGRTMKETQYF
TGTGCCAGTAGTGGAAGGACTATGAAAGAGACCCAGTACTTC
>TRBJ2-3|TRBV30|NA|TRBD1
CALQGKSTDTQYF
TGTGCCTTACAGGGGAAGAGCACAGATACGCAGTATTTT
>TRBJ2-7|TRBV7-6|NA|TRBD1
CASSPGTGVLEQYF
TGTGCCAGCAGCCCCGGGACAGGGGTTCTTGAGCAGTACTTC
>TRBJ2-1|TRBV4-3|NA|TRBD1
CASSQDPLQGTRYNEQFF
TGCGCCAGCAGCCAAGACCCTTTACAGGGGACGAGGTACAATGAGCAGTTCTTC
>TRBJ2-1|TRBV5-1|NA|NA
CASSLDPAGHYNEQFF
TGCGCCAGCAGCTTGGATCCTGCGGGGCACTACAATGAGCAGTTCTTC
>TRBJ1-4|TRBV19|NA|NA
CASQAREANEKLFF
TGTGCCAGCCAAGCAAGGGAGGCTAATGAAAAACTGTTTTTT
>TRBJ2-5|TRBV15|once|TRBD2
CAIRLAGGGETQYF
TGTGCCATTCGACTAGCGGGGGGCGGAGAGACCCAGTACTTC
>TRBJ1-2|TRBV18|NA|NA
CASSPAQVYSVNYGYTF
TGTGCCAGCTCACCAGCTCAGGTGTATTCCGTTAACTATGGCTACACCTTC
>TRBJ2-5|TRBV19|once|TRBD2
CASSKRGVGDQETQYF
TGTGCCAGTAGTAAGCGGGGGGTCGGGGACCAAGAGACCCAGTACTTC
>TRBJ1-6|TRBV30|once|NA
CAWRARQSPLHF
TGTGCCTGGAGAGCCAGACAGTCACCCCTCCACTTT
>TRBJ1-1|TRBV5-5|NA|TRBD1
CASSPIWGQGSDEAFF
TGTGCCAGCAGCCCCATCTGGGGACAGGGATCAGATGAAGCTTTCTTT
>TRBJ2-1|TRBV7-3|NA|NA
CASSLGAGASYNEQFF
TGTGCCAGCAGCTTAGGAGCAGGGGCATCCTACAATGAGCAGTTCTTC
>TRBJ2-6|TRBV21-1|NA|NA
CASSMEGTHSGANVLTF
TGTGCCAGCAGCATGGAGGGGACCCACTCTGGGGCCAACGTCCTGACTTTC
>TRBJ1-4|TRBV10-3|NA|TRBD1
CAISESQGAFGEKLFF
TGTGCCATCAGTGAATCCCAGGGGGCGTTCGGTGAAAAACTGTTTTTT
>TRBJ2-2|TRBV7-2|NA|TRBD2
CASSLVGGAAGELFF
TGTGCCAGCAGCTTAGTCGGGGGGGCCGCCGGGGAGCTGTTTTTT
>TRBJ1-1|TRBV5-1|NA|NA
CASSLGTLTEAFF
TGCGCCAGCAGCTTGGGGACACTCACTGAAGCTTTCTTT
>TRBJ1-1|TRBV19|NA|TRBD1
CASSMGQATEAFF
TGTGCCAGTAGTATGGGACAGGCTACTGAAGCTTTCTTT
>TRBJ2-1|TRBV10-1|NA|TRBD2
CASSETSGVQFF
TGCGCCAGCAGTGAGACTAGCGGGGTGCAGTTCTTC
>TRBJ2-7|TRBV15|NA|NA
CATSRDVVQGSYEQYF
TGTGCCACCAGCAGAGATGTAGTACAGGGCTCCTACGAGCAGTACTTC
>TRBJ2-5|TRBV11-1|NA|NA
CASSRSQQETQYF
TGTGCCAGCAGCAGAAGCCAACAAGAGACCCAGTACTTC